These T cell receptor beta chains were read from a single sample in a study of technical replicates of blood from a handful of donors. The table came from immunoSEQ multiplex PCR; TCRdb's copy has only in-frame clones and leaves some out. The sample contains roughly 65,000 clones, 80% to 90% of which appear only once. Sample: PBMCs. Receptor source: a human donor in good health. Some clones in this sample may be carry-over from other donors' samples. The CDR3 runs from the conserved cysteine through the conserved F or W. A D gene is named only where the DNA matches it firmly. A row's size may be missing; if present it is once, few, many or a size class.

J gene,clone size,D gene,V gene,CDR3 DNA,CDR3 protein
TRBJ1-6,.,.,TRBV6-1,TGTGCCAGCAGTGAAAGAGGATTTAATAATTCACCCCTCCACTTT,CASSERGFNNSPLHF
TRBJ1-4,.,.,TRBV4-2,TGTGCCAGCAGCCAAGGTCAGGGCCGCTCCGAAAAACTGTTTTTT,CASSQGQGRSEKLFF
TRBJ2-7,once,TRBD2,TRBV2,TGTGCCAGCGGCGGACTAGCGGGAATGTACGAGCAGTACTTC,CASGGLAGMYEQYF
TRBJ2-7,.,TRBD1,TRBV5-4,TGTGCCAGCAGCGAGACAGGGGTCATCTACGAGCAGTACTTC,CASSETGVIYEQYF
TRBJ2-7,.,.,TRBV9,TGTGCCAGCAGCGTAGTACCCCAGGGTAGTTTCTCCGAGCAGTACTTC,CASSVVPQGSFSEQYF
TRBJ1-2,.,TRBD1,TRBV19,TGTGCCAGTAGTCGTCCCGGGACAGGGAACTATGGCTACACCTTC,CASSRPGTGNYGYTF
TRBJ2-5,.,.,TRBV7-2,TGTGCCAGCAGCCAGTACCAAGAGACCCAGTACTTC,CASSQYQETQYF
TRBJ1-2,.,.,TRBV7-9,TGTGCCAGCAGCTCCTGGGACACCATCTATGGCTACACCTTC,CASSSWDTIYGYTF
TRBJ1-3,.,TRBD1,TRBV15,TGTGCCACCAGCAGAGACGGGACAGTAGAAACCATATATTTT,CATSRDGTVETIYF
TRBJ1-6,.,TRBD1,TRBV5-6,TGTGCCAGCAGCTTGTATCACAGGGGTAGATCACCCCTCCACTTT,CASSLYHRGRSPLHF
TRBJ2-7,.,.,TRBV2,TGTGCCAGCAGTGAAACAGGGCACGAGCAGTACTTC,CASSETGHEQYF
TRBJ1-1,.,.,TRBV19,TGTGCCAGTAGTATAAGGGGGATGAACACTGAAGCTTTCTTT,CASSIRGMNTEAFF
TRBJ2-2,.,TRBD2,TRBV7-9,TGTGCCAGCAGCCTCGGACTAGCGGGAGGGTTTTACCACACCGGGGAGCTGTTTTTT,CASSLGLAGGFYHTGELFF
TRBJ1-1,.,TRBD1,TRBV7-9,TGTGCCAGCAGCAGGATTACAGGGGCCCCGGACACTGAAGCTTTCTTT,CASSRITGAPDTEAFF
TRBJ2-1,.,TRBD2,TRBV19,TGTGCCAGTAGTGTTTCTAGCGGGCAATACAATGAGCAGTTCTTC,CASSVSSGQYNEQFF
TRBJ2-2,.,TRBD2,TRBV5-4,TGTGCCAGCAGCCCGGGACTAGTCACCGGGGAGCTGTTTTTT,CASSPGLVTGELFF
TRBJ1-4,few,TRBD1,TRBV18,TGTGCCAGCTCACCAAGGACAGGGGAAAAACTGTTTTTT,CASSPRTGEKLFF
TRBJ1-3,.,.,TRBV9,TGTGCCAGCAGGTGGGTAGACACGACTGGAAACACCATATATTTT,CASRWVDTTGNTIYF
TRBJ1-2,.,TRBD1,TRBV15,TGTGCCACCAGCAGGGAGGGGGCAGGAGGACCCTATGGCTACACCTTC,CATSREGAGGPYGYTF
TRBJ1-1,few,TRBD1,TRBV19,TGTGCCACCACAGGGGGCAATCGGAACACTGAAGCTTTCTTT,CATTGGNRNTEAFF
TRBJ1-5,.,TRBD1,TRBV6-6,TGTGCCAGCGGGGGGACAGGGAGCAATCAGCCCCAGCATTTT,CASGGTGSNQPQHF
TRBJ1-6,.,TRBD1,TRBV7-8,TGTGCCAGCAGCCCCGGACAGGCTTATAATTCACCCCTCCACTTT,CASSPGQAYNSPLHF
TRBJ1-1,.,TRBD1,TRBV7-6,TGTGCCAGCAGCACGGGACAGATCGACCCCTCAATTGAAGCTTTCTTT,CASSTGQIDPSIEAFF
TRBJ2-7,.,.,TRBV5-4,TGTGCCAGCAGCCCCGTAGGGGGACAACGACAGTACTTC,CASSPVGGQRQYF
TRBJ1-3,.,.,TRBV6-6,TGTGCCAGCAGCGACCCCTCCGGGAACTCTGGAAACACCATATATTTT,CASSDPSGNSGNTIYF
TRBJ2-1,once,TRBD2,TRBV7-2,TGTGCCAGCAGCTTAGGGCTAGCGGGGGGTAATGAGCAGTTCTTC,CASSLGLAGGNEQFF
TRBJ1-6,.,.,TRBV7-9,TGTGCCAGCAGCTTATCAGGGAATTATTCACCCCTCCACTTT,CASSLSGNYSPLHF
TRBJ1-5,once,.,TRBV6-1,TGTGCCAGCCGAATGGGGGGGGTGAGCAATCAGCCCCAGCATTTT,CASRMGGVSNQPQHF
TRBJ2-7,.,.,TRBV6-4,TGTGCCAGCAGTGTGAATAGGATGAACGGGAGTTGGTACGAGCAGTACTTC,CASSVNRMNGSWYEQYF
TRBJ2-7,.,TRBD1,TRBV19,TGTGCCAGTAGGTCGGTAGGACAGGGCTCCTACGAGCAGTACTTC,CASRSVGQGSYEQYF
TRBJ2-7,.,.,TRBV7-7,TGTGCCAGCAGCGATCAGGGCGGCTACGAGCAGTACTTC,CASSDQGGYEQYF
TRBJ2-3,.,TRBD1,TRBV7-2,TGTGCCAGCAGCTTAGGGGGACAGCGCACAGATACGCAGTATTTT,CASSLGGQRTDTQYF
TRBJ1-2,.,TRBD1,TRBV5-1,TGCGCCAGCAGCTTGGGGACAGGGGACCTACGCTATGGCTACACCTTC,CASSLGTGDLRYGYTF
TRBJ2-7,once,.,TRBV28,TGTGCCAGCAGTTACGGGGGAGCCTACGAGCAGTACTTC,CASSYGGAYEQYF
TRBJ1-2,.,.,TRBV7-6,TGTGCCAGCAGCCCAGCCGGGGGTGGCTATGGCTACACCTTC,CASSPAGGGYGYTF
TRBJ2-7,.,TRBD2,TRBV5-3,TGTGCCAGAAGCCCCTCCTCAGGGACTAGCGGGAGGGGCTCCTACGAGCAGTACTTC,CARSPSSGTSGRGSYEQYF
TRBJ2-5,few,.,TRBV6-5,TGTGCCAGCAGTTACTCGCAGGGTGTAAAGACCCAGTACTTC,CASSYSQGVKTQYF
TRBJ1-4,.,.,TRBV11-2,TGTGCCAGCAGCCCCGGGCAAGGGGTTAATGAAAAACTGTTTTTT,CASSPGQGVNEKLFF
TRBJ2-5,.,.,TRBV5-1,TGCGCCAGCAGCCCTGGGGGGATGACCCAAGAGACCCAGTACTTC,CASSPGGMTQETQYF
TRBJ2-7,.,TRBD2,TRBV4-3,TGCGCCAGCAGCCGAGATGGGACTAGCGGGAGCTACGAGCAGTACTTC,CASSRDGTSGSYEQYF
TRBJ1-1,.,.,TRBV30,TGTGCCTGGAGACGGAGCCTGAACACTGAAGCTTTCTTT,CAWRRSLNTEAFF
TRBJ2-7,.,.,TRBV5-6,TGTGCCAGCAGCTTTCAAGGGGCGCGCGACGAGCAGTACTTC,CASSFQGARDEQYF
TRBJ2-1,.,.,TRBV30,TGTGCCGGACTACATGGATCCTACAATGAGCAGTTCTTC,CAGLHGSYNEQFF
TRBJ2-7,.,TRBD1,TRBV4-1,TGCGCCAGCAGCCAAGGACAGGGGCCTTTTGGGGAGCAGTACTTC,CASSQGQGPFGEQYF
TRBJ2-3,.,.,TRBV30,TGTGCCTGGGACTTTGGGGGGACTAGCACAGATACGCAGTATTTT,CAWDFGGTSTDTQYF
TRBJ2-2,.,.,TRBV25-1,TGTGCCAGCAGTGAATTCTACACCGGGGAGCTGTTTTTT,CASSEFYTGELFF
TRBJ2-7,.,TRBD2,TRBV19,TGTGCCACTGGACTAGCGGGAGGCAACGAGCAGTACTTC,CATGLAGGNEQYF
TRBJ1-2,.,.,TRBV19,TGTGCCAGTAGGTCTCGGACCTCTGCGGGCTATGGCTACACCTTC,CASRSRTSAGYGYTF
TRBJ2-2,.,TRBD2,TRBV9,TGTGCCAGCAGCGTAGGTGGACTAGCGGGGGTGAACACCGGGGAGCTGTTTTTT,CASSVGGLAGVNTGELFF
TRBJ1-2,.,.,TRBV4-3,TGCGCCAGCAGCCCAGGGGCTGCCGGCGGAACTTCCTATGGCTACACCTTC,CASSPGAAGGTSYGYTF
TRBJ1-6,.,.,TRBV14,TGTGCCAGCAGCATGCGACGGGGAAATTCACCCCTCCACTTT,CASSMRRGNSPLHF
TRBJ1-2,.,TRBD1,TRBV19,TGTGCCAGTAGTAGGGATCGGGCAGGGGGACACTACACCTTC,CASSRDRAGGHYTF
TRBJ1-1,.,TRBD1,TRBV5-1,TGCGCCAGCAGCTTGGCGACAGGGGCCAACCAAAACACTGAAGCTTTCTTT,CASSLATGANQNTEAFF